The count of the clone carrying this TCR beta chain is one. Original data processing: Reference gene primer amplification yielded estimated nucleated cell counts. Data came from immunoSEQ multiplex PCR; TCRdb stores just in-frame clones and leaves some out. D and trimming come from the DNA, and the V and J calls and clone size come from that table. The sample holds hundreds of thousands of clones; about 90% are singletons and the top ten take roughly 3%. The sample comes from a study of blood T cell repertoires in COVID-19. Across the study: The United States, Italy and Spain were the sources of the acute and convalescent COVID-19 samples. Nucleic acid was either cDNA or gDNA, and it came from T cells, B-cell-depleted T cells, or PBMCs.

Per germline, CDR1 MGHRA and CDR2 YSYEKL. V trimming: 1 base; J trimming: 9 bases; junction bases outside the gene matches: 4. This CDR3 contains 15 residues. The V call is TRBV4-1, the J call TRBJ2-1; 12 bases are a match to TRBD2. Sequenced: peripheral blood. The sequence came from a man between 18 and 35 years old with active or convalescent COVID-19. This CDR3 is CASSQGLAGVSEQFF. CDR3 nucleotides: TGCGCCAGCAGCCAAGGACTAGCGGGAGTTTCTGAGCAGTTCTTC.